This TCR beta chain derives from a study of cytotoxic CD8 clonotypes in ibrutinib-treated CLL. In the study overall: Within the patient group, some 11 were relapsed/refractory and fewer than 16 treatment-naive, and around 18 were IGHV unmutated. Samples showed on average around 230,000 productive templates and tens of thousands of productive rearrangements.

Points from the study as a whole: Under therapy, public clonotypes either contracted or stayed stable, and they were uncommon.

In regard to this clone: Its antigen is not known.

Profiled with immunoSEQ multiplex PCR; TCRdb holds only in-frame clones, not every one. The sample holds more than 140,000 clones; roughly 77% are singletons and the top ten take 25% to 35%. This CDR3 comprises 15 residues. Germline-derived CDR1 and CDR2 are MNHEY and SMNVEV (reference sequence). With 0 bases removed from V and 9 bases from J, the gap between germline ends came to 15 bases. The source of this sequence is a human donor with chronic lymphocytic leukemia. The chain recombines TRBV27 with TRBJ1-5; no definite D call. The sequenced sample was PBMCs, obtained after 12 months of ibrutinib treatment. The chain's CDR3 is CASSLSGPSISPQHF. For the CDR3, the DNA is TGTGCCAGCAGTTTATCGGGCCCGAGCATTTCGCCCCAGCATTTT.